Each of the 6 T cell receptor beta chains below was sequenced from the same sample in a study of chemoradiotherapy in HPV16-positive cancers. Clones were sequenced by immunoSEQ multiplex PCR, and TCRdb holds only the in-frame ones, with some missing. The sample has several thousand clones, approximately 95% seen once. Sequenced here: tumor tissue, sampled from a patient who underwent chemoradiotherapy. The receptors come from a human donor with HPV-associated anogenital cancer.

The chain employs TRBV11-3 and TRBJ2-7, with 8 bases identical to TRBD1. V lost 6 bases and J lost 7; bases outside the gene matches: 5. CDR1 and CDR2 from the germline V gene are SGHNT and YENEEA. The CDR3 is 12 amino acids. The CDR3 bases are TGTGCCAGCAGACGCAGGGGGCGGGAGCAGTACTTC. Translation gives CASRRRGREQYF.

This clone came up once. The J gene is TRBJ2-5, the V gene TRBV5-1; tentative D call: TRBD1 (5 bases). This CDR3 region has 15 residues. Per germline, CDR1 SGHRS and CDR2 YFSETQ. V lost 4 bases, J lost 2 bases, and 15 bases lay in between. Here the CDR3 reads CASSRQISLQETQYF. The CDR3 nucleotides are TGCGCCAGCAGCCGACAGATCAGCCTTCAAGAGACCCAGTACTTC.

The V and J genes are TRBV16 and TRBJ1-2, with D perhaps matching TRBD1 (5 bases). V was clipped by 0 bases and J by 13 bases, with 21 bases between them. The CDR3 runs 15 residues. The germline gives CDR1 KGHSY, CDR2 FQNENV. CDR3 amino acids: CASSQSPEGREVGTF. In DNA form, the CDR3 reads TGTGCCAGCAGCCAATCCCCAGAGGGGAGGGAAGTTGGCACCTTC.

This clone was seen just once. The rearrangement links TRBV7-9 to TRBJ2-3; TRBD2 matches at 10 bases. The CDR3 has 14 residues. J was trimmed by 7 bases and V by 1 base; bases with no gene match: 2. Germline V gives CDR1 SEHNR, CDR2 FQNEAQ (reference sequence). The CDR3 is CASSLEAGGYTQYF. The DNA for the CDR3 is TGTGCCAGCAGCTTAGAAGCGGGGGGGTATACGCAGTATTTT.

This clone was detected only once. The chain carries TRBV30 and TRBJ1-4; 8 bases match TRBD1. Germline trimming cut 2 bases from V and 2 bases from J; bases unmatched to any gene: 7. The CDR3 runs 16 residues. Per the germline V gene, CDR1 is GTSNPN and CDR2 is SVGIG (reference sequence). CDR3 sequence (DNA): TGTGCCTGGAGTCGGACAGGGCGGTCGACTAATGAAAAACTGTTTTTT. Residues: CAWSRTGRSTNEKLFF.

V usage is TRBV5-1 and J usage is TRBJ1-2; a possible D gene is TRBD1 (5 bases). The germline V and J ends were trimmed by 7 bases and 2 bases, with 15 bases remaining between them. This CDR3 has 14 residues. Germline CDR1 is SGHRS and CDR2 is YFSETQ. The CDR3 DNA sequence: TGCGCCAGCCGTTTCGGGGGTGGCAACTATGGCTACACCTTC. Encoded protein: CASRFGGGNYGYTF.